Presented here are 31 T cell receptor beta chains from one specimen sequenced in a study of CD8 T cells in ankylosing spondylitis. TCRdb ran MiXCR on the 5' RACE reads and lists one entry per CDR3 protein. Of approximately 110,000 distinct CDR3 sequences listed, around 24% are singletons. Material: synovial fluid, either unsorted or a sorted T cell fraction (not recorded which). These receptors were taken from a male donor with ankylosing spondylitis.

Only a few counts were recorded for this clonotype. J is TRBJ2-4 and V is TRBV20-1, with TRBD2 identical over 12 bases. Looked up from germline, CDR1 is DFQATT and CDR2 is SNEGSKA (reference sequence). This CDR3 spans 14 amino acids. The V gene end was trimmed by 1 base and the J gene end by 8 bases; junction bases not matched to a gene: 3. The CDR3 DNA sequence: TGCAGTGCTAGAGCGACTAGCGGGAGAGACATTCAGTACTTC. This gives the protein CSARATSGRDIQYF.

This clonotype was observed a handful of times. The V and J genes are TRBV11-3 and TRBJ2-1; D is possibly TRBD2 (5 bases). The germline V gene encodes CDR1 SGHNT and CDR2 YENEEA. V was cut by 5 bases and J by 5 bases, with 13 bases left in between. The CDR3 has 14 residues. Written as DNA, the CDR3 is TGTGCCAGCAGCCCGGGGAGTCTCAACAATGAGCAGTTCTTC. It encodes CASSPGSLNNEQFF.

This rearrangement joins TRBV4-2 to TRBJ2-2; no definite D call. Trimming took off 0 bases at V and 4 bases at J, with 9 bases between the two ends. CDR3 length: 15 residues. Germline CDR1 is LGHNA and CDR2 is YNFKEQ. The CDR3 here is CASSQDQRGTGELFF. The CDR3 nucleotides read TGTGCCAGCAGCCAAGATCAGCGCGGCACCGGGGAGCTGTTTTTT.

The table lists this clonotype with a few counts. The chain is built from TRBV29-1 and TRBJ2-3, with unresolved D. CDR1 is SQVTM, CDR2 ANQGSEA, per germline. V gave up 4 bases and J gave up 0 bases, with 11 bases separating them. There are 14 residues in the CDR3. In nucleotides, the CDR3 is TGCAGCGTTGCGTTAGGAGCTAGCACAGATACGCAGTATTTT. Translating it yields CSVALGASTDTQYF.

This clonotype was detected ten times or more. This chain links TRBV28 with TRBJ1-2; D is undetermined. The CDR3 runs to 16 residues. The V gene's germline CDR1 is MDHEN and CDR2 SYDVKM. The V end was cut by 4 bases, the J end by 0 bases, with 15 bases between. CDR3 nucleotides: TGTGCCAGCAGTTCTGGGGAGGGCCGGGCTAACTATGGCTACACCTTC. This sequence encodes CASSSGEGRANYGYTF.

This sequence joins TRBV10-1 and TRBJ2-5, with D unresolved. V lost 3 bases to trimming and J lost 4 bases, with 12 bases between them. Germline V gene sequence: CDR1 WNHNN, CDR2 SYGVQD (reference sequence). This CDR3 region has 14 residues. DNA of the CDR3: TGCGCCAGCAGTGACCCGGCTAGTCGAGAGACCCAGTACTTC. It translates to CASSDPASRETQYF.

V gene TRBV20-1 combines with J gene TRBJ1-1; D gene uncertain. V lost 2 bases and J 1 base, leaving 8 bases between the germline ends. CDR1 DFQATT and CDR2 SNEGSKA come from the germline V gene (reference sequence). This CDR3 region has 13 residues. The CDR3: CSARSQPNTEAFF. CDR3 bases: TGCAGTGCTAGATCACAGCCGAACACTGAAGCTTTCTTT.

The chain is built from TRBV20-1 and TRBJ2-1; 11 positions match TRBD2. The CDR3 totals 15 residues. The V gene's germline CDR1 is DFQATT and CDR2 SNEGSKA (reference sequence). J lost 5 bases, V lost 3 bases, and 6 bases had no gene match. The CDR3: CSARRPGLADNEQFF. The CDR3 DNA reads TGCAGTGCTAGGAGACCGGGACTAGCGGACAATGAGCAGTTCTTC.

This clonotype was detected many times. This chain connects TRBV5-7 to TRBJ2-6; D possibly matches TRBD1 or TRBD2 (5 bases each). TRBV5-7 has ORF status, its function being uncertain. With 3 bases removed from V and 1 base from J, the gap between germline ends came to 26 bases. This CDR3 spans 21 amino acids. Here the CDR3 reads CASSSRGATSISYSGANVLTF. The CDR3 DNA reads as TGTGCCAGCAGCTCACGAGGGGCGACAAGTATATCGTATTCTGGGGCCAACGTCCTGACTTTC.

This clonotype was recorded many times. V gene TRBV4-1 combines with J gene TRBJ1-1; D ambiguous. V was trimmed by 0 bases and J by 1 base, leaving 9 bases between them. From germline, CDR1 is MGHRA and CDR2 YSYEKL. This CDR3 has 15 residues. The CDR3 coding sequence is TGCGCCAGCAGCCAAGAAAGGTATACGAACACTGAAGCTTTCTTT. It translates to CASSQERYTNTEAFF.

There are a few counts of this clonotype. The chain has TRBV6-1 and TRBJ2-3, with TRBD2 matching over 7 bases. The J segment lost 6 bases and the V segment lost 6 bases, leaving 9 bases of the junction unmatched. This CDR3 spans 14 amino acids. Germline V gene lookup returns CDR1 MNHNS and CDR2 SASEGT. DNA for the CDR3: TGTGCCAGCAGGCTCGGGAGGCTCTTGGATACGCAGTATTTT. It specifies CASRLGRLLDTQYF.

This chain joins TRBV29-1 and TRBJ2-1; 10 bases map to TRBD2. Trimming removed 0 bases from V and 13 bases from J; junction bases left unmatched: 9. The CDR3 is 14 residues long. CDR1 SQVTM and CDR2 ANQGSEA come from the germline V gene. CDR3 nucleotide sequence: TGCAGCGTTGAAGATCTTCTTACTAGCGGGACTCAGTTCTTC. This gives the protein CSVEDLLTSGTQFF.

This clonotype was seen a handful of times. The chain joins TRBV12-3 or TRBV12-4 to TRBJ2-1; 12 bases align to TRBD2. V was clipped by 7 bases and J by 4 bases; unmatched bases: 2. This CDR3 is built from 14 residues. DNA of the CDR3: TGTGCCAGCACGGGGACTAGCGGGTACAATGAGCAGTTCTTC. Its translation is CASTGTSGYNEQFF.

The chain combines TRBV4-2 with TRBJ2-1; no clear D. The CDR3 runs 13 residues. Trimming left V 3 bases short and J 14 bases short, with 17 bases between. CDR1 and CDR2 from the germline V gene are LGHNA and YNFKEQ. CDR3 loop: CASSHYGYEPEFF. In nucleotides, the CDR3 is TGTGCCAGCAGCCATTATGGATACGAGCCGGAGTTCTTC.

This clonotype occurred once. The V gene is TRBV20-1, the J gene TRBJ2-1, with 9 bases matching TRBD2. The CDR3 totals 18 residues. The germline V gene has CDR1 DFQATT and CDR2 SNEGSKA (reference sequence). Trimming took 3 bases from V and 4 from J; bases not matched to a gene: 16. CDR3 loop: CSASPLSGGRAGYNEQFF. CDR3 sequence (DNA): TGCAGTGCTAGTCCCCTTTCGGGCGGGAGGGCCGGTTACAATGAGCAGTTCTTC.

The chain recombines TRBV7-6 with TRBJ1-4, with D uncertain. The length of the CDR3 is 18 residues. In germline, CDR1 is SGHVS, CDR2 FNYEAQ. The V gene lost 5 bases and the J gene lost 0 bases, with 19 bases spanning the gap. For the CDR3, the DNA is TGTGCCAGCAGCCCCCAACCGACCTTGGTTACAACTAATGAAAAACTGTTTTTT. It codes for CASSPQPTLVTTNEKLFF. Combining the CDR3 with reference TRBV7-6 and TRBJ1-4 gives the whole variable domain GAGVSQSPRYKVTKRGQDVALRCDPISGHVSLYWYRQALGQGPEFLTYFNYEAQQDKSGLPNDRFSAERPEGSISTLTIQRTEQRDSAMYRCASSPQPTLVTTNEKLFFGSGTQLSVL.

J is TRBJ1-5 and V is TRBV18; no clear D gene. The germline V and J ends were trimmed by 5 bases and 5 bases, with 10 bases remaining between them. From germline, CDR1 is KGHSH and CDR2 LQKENI. The CDR3 is 13 amino acids. The CDR3 nucleotides read TGTGCCAGCTCAGTACAAAAAGATCAGCCCCAGCATTTT. It encodes CASSVQKDQPQHF.

This clonotype was detected only a few times. The CDR3 loop is CASSLSFRTTEAFF. The CDR3 bases are TGTGCCAGCAGCTTGTCTTTCCGGACCACTGAAGCTTTCTTT. The chain uses TRBV5-5 and TRBJ1-1; D call uncertain. The CDR3 has 14 residues. Trimming left V 1 base short and J 4 bases short, with 11 bases between. Germline CDR1 reads SGHKS; CDR2 reads YYEKEE (reference sequence).

The rearrangement links TRBV11-3 to TRBJ2-4, with 13 nucleotides matching TRBD2. V was pared by 4 bases and J by 12 bases, with 12 bases of the junction left unmatched. CDR1 is SGHNT, CDR2 YENEEA, per germline. The CDR3 is made up of 16 amino acids. CDR3 loop: CASSSGLAGVSFPQYF. The CDR3, as DNA: TGTGCCAGCAGCTCCGGACTAGCGGGAGTTAGTTTCCCTCAGTACTTC.

The chain joins TRBV20-1 to TRBJ2-1; the match to TRBD2 covers 14 bases. Germline assignment: CDR1 DFQATT and CDR2 SNEGSKA (reference sequence). Losses at the gene ends were 6 bases for V and 8 bases for J; bases not matched to a gene: 6. CDR3 length: 14 amino acids. The CDR3 DNA reads as TGCAGTGCGGGGACTAGCGGGAGACTGTATGAGCAGTTCTTC. This encodes CSAGTSGRLYEQFF.

A few counts support this clonotype. This chain connects TRBV7-9 to TRBJ1-2, with TRBD1 identical over 7 bases. Germline CDR1 is SEHNR and CDR2 is FQNEAQ (reference sequence). The CDR3 consists of 15 residues. The ends lost 3 bases at V and 1 base at J; junction bases unmatched: 5. The CDR3 DNA sequence: TGTGCCAGCAGCTTTGGACAGGACTTTAACTATGGCTACACCTTC. Translated: CASSFGQDFNYGYTF.

This clonotype was observed at least ten times. The chain couples TRBV3-1 to TRBJ2-1, with D perhaps TRBD1 (6 bases). V dropped 4 bases and J dropped 5 bases, with 12 bases sitting between them. This CDR3 is built from 14 residues. Germline assignment: CDR1 LGHDT and CDR2 YNNKEL (reference sequence). The CDR3 loop is CASSLQGSNNEQFF. In nucleotides, the CDR3 is TGTGCCAGCAGCCTCCAGGGGTCCAACAATGAGCAGTTCTTC.

This sequence joins TRBV11-2 and TRBJ1-1, with D tentatively TRBD1 (6 bases). V gave up 5 bases and J gave up 2 bases, with 15 bases separating them. CDR3 length: 15 residues. CDR1 and CDR2 (germline): SGHAT, FQNNGV. The DNA of the CDR3 is TGTGCCAGCAGCCCAAGGGGGACATTCAACACTGAAGCTTTCTTT. Residues: CASSPRGTFNTEAFF.

This clonotype was seen more than once but under ten times. The chain uses TRBV2 and TRBJ1-2, with D perhaps TRBD1 (5 bases). Germline CDR1 SNHLY, CDR2 FYNNEI. The CDR3 totals 15 residues. Trimming took 3 bases from V and 4 from J, leaving 15 bases between them. CDR3 DNA sequence: TGTGCCAGCAGTGATAAGACAGCTCCCGGCTATGGCTACACCTTC. This gives the protein CASSDKTAPGYGYTF.

Here the CDR3 DNA reads TGTGCCAGCACCGTTTTAGGGGCCCGCGAGACCCAGTACTTC. Amino acids: CASTVLGARETQYF. The chain carries TRBV12-3 or TRBV12-4 and TRBJ2-5; D perhaps matches TRBD1 (5 bases). This CDR3 is 14 amino acids long. Trimming removed 7 bases from V and 5 bases from J, with 17 bases in between.

The V gene is TRBV20-1, the J gene TRBJ1-2; possibly TRBD1 for D (6 bases). Trimming left V 1 base short and J 4 bases short, with 13 bases between. CDR1 is DFQATT and CDR2 is SNEGSKA in the germline V gene (reference sequence). This CDR3 region has 14 residues. The DNA of the CDR3 is TGCAGTGCTAGAGGGGGGGACACAGCCTATGGCTACACCTTC. Its protein is CSARGGDTAYGYTF.

In this sample, this clonotype turned up many times. V is TRBV29-1 and J is TRBJ2-1; 7 positions agree with TRBD1. The germline V gene encodes CDR1 SQVTM and CDR2 ANQGSEA. This CDR3 spans 14 amino acids. The junction had 5 bases not matched to a gene; V was cut back by 0 bases and J by 6 bases. The DNA of the CDR3 is TGCAGCGTTGAAGAAGAGGGGGCCTTCAATGAGCAGTTCTTC. Its protein is CSVEEEGAFNEQFF.

A few counts support this clonotype. The chain combines TRBV7-9 with TRBJ2-1; 11 bases fit TRBD2. J was trimmed by 7 bases and V by 10 bases; bases with no gene match: 12. CDR1 SEHNR and CDR2 FQNEAQ come from the germline V gene (reference sequence). The CDR3 runs to 15 residues. Written as DNA, the CDR3 is TGTGCCACTACCAAGGGACTAGCGGAAGGAAATGAGCAGTTCTTC. It encodes CATTKGLAEGNEQFF.

This chain links TRBV5-1 with TRBJ1-1; tentatively, D is TRBD1 (6 bases). V dropped 9 bases and J dropped 1 base, with 13 bases sitting between them. Germline V CDR1 and CDR2: SGHRS, YFSETQ. The CDR3 extends over 13 amino acids. The CDR3 DNA follows: TGCGCCACCCGACAGGAGCAGAACACTGAAGCTTTCTTT. It translates to CATRQEQNTEAFF.

The chain couples TRBV6-1 to TRBJ2-2; 11 bases are a match to TRBD2. From germline, CDR1 is MNHNS and CDR2 SASEGT. The CDR3 covers 18 residues. The V and J ends lost 8 bases and 1 base, in that order; junction bases with no gene match: 12. CDR3 amino acids: CASLKSSGRAKNTGELFF. As DNA, the CDR3 is TGTGCCAGCCTTAAGAGTAGCGGGAGGGCCAAGAACACCGGGGAGCTGTTTTTT.

CDR3 in amino acids: CASRPRGTEAFF. DNA of the CDR3: TGTGCCAGCCGGCCCCGGGGCACTGAAGCTTTCTTT. This chain uses TRBV6-1 with TRBJ1-1; D not resolved. The CDR3 is 12 amino acids. Germline-derived CDR1 and CDR2 are MNHNS and SASEGT. V dropped 8 bases and J dropped 4 bases, with 11 bases sitting between them.